These 20 T cell receptor beta chains were all obtained from the same sample, sequenced in a study of shared clonotypes between healthy human individuals. Naive CD8 populations comprised CD45RO-negative cells positively selected for CCR7, excluding terminally differentiated effector memory CD45RA+ cells. Method: immunoSEQ multiplex PCR; TCRdb's copy keeps in-frame clones and lacks some. The sample has some 740,000 clones, roughly 92% seen once. The specimen was naive CD8+ T cells sorted from blood. These receptors came from a young man in good health.

The table lists this clone with a few counts. The rearrangement links TRBV4-3 to TRBJ2-7, with 9 bases lining up with TRBD1. Germline CDR1 LGHNA, CDR2 YSLEER. The CDR3 runs 15 residues. V lost 2 bases, J lost 1 base, and 3 bases stayed unmatched. CDR3 bases: TGCGCCAGCAGCCAAATACAGGGGGCGTCCTACGAGCAGTACTTC. It yields the protein CASSQIQGASYEQYF.

The gene calls are TRBV11-2 and TRBJ2-7; 8 bases fit TRBD2. The CDR3 is 16 amino acids. Germline CDR1 is SGHAT and CDR2 is FQNNGV. The V and J ends lost 5 bases and 2 bases, in that order; junction bases with no gene match: 11. CDR3 coding DNA: TGTGCCAGCAGCCTGGATAGCGGGATTGGGGCCTACGAGCAGTACTTC. Translating gives CASSLDSGIGAYEQYF.

The rearrangement joins TRBV7-9 to TRBJ2-7; D call uncertain. With 5 bases removed from V and 5 bases from J, the gap between germline ends came to 16 bases. Germline-derived CDR1 and CDR2 are SEHNR and FQNEAQ (reference sequence). The CDR3 has 14 residues. The CDR3 nucleotides are TGTGCCAGCAGCCCCCCCTCGCATGGAGACGAGCAGTACTTC. It codes for CASSPPSHGDEQYF.

V is TRBV6-1 and J is TRBJ2-1; 10 nucleotides agree with TRBD2. Germline V lookup: CDR1 MNHNS, CDR2 SASEGT. The CDR3 is made up of 20 amino acids. J was trimmed by 4 bases and V by 1 base; bases with no gene match: 16. CDR3 bases: TGTGCCAGCAGTGAAGGGCAAGGACTAGCGGTTTTAAATCAGTACAATGAGCAGTTCTTC. It codes for CASSEGQGLAVLNQYNEQFF.

The V and J genes are TRBV4-1 and TRBJ2-7; D might be TRBD1 (6 bases). CDR3 length: 14 amino acids. Trimming pared 0 bases from V and 5 bases from J, leaving 11 bases between. The germline gives CDR1 MGHRA, CDR2 YSYEKL. CDR3 coding DNA: TGCGCCAGCAGCCAAGAAACAGGGCGCAACGAGCAGTACTTC. It codes for CASSQETGRNEQYF.

To note about this clone: The sample has other DNA sequences that encode this CDR3 too. The chain employs TRBV4-1 and TRBJ2-7, with 7 bases identical to TRBD2. Per germline, CDR1 MGHRA and CDR2 YSYEKL. The CDR3 covers 13 residues. V was clipped by 4 bases and J by 0 bases; unmatched bases: 0. The CDR3 reads CASSRTSSYEQYF. In DNA form, the CDR3 reads TGCGCCAGCAGCCGGACTAGCTCCTACGAGCAGTACTTC.

V gene TRBV4-1 combines with J gene TRBJ2-7; D is ambiguous. The CDR3 sequence is 15 residues long. V gave up 1 base and J gave up 2 bases, with 12 bases separating them. Per germline, CDR1 MGHRA and CDR2 YSYEKL. Here the CDR3 reads CASSQAPQTTYEQYF. The CDR3 region has the DNA TGCGCCAGCAGCCAAGCCCCACAGACCACCTACGAGCAGTACTTC.

The chain combines TRBV7-3 with TRBJ2-5; TRBD2 agrees at 11 bases. Unmatched junction bases numbered 10, after V lost 5 bases and J lost 2 bases. CDR3 length equals 17 residues. Per the germline V gene, CDR1 is SGHTA and CDR2 is FQGTGA. The CDR3 reads CASSPGLAVPAQETQYF. CDR3 DNA: TGTGCCAGCAGCCCGGGACTAGCGGTACCGGCGCAAGAGACCCAGTACTTC.

The chain links TRBV7-9 to TRBJ2-1, with TRBD2 identical over 11 bases. The V and J ends lost 6 bases and 7 bases, in that order; junction bases with no gene match: 5. CDR1 and CDR2 (germline): SEHNR, FQNEAQ (reference sequence). This CDR3 spans 14 amino acids. The CDR3 loop reads CASRPGTSGNEQFF. In DNA, the CDR3 is TGTGCCAGCAGACCCGGGACTAGCGGTAATGAGCAGTTCTTC.

The V and J genes are TRBV5-8 and TRBJ2-7, with D unresolved. V lost 1 base and J lost 3, with 14 bases in between. Germline CDR1 is SGHTS and CDR2 is YDEGEE. The CDR3 runs to 15 residues. CDR3 nucleotide sequence: TGTGCCAGCAGCTTGTTCTCAAGCTTGGGCTACGAGCAGTACTTC. It is translated as CASSLFSSLGYEQYF. Based on the CDR3 plus reference TRBV5-8 and TRBJ2-7, the full variable domain is EAGVTQSPTHLIKTRGQQATLRCSPISGHTSVYWYQQALGLGLQFLLWYDEGEERNRGNFPPRFSGRQFPNYSSELNVNALELEDSALYLCASSLFSSLGYEQYFGPGTRLTVT.

The V gene is TRBV27, the J gene TRBJ2-2; TRBD1 agrees at 9 bases. Unmatched junction bases numbered 5, after V lost 1 base and J lost 5 bases. From germline, CDR1 is MNHEY and CDR2 SMNVEV (reference sequence). The CDR3 spans 16 residues. CDR3 nucleotides: TGTGCCAGCAGTTTATGGGCGACAGGGGGGACCGGGGAGCTGTTTTTT. It codes for CASSLWATGGTGELFF.

This chain connects TRBV7-9 to TRBJ2-5; possible D gene TRBD1, 5 bases. CDR3 size: 14 residues. Germline-derived CDR1 and CDR2 are SEHNR and FQNEAQ (reference sequence). V shed 4 bases and J shed 5 bases, with 14 bases lying between them. The CDR3 here is CASSSTSGYETQYF. The CDR3, as DNA: TGTGCCAGCAGCTCGACCTCAGGGTACGAGACCCAGTACTTC.

This chain joins TRBV9 and TRBJ2-3; no reliable D call. This CDR3 has 16 residues. From germline, CDR1 is SGDLS and CDR2 YYNGEE. The V gene lost 0 bases and the J gene lost 2 bases, with 13 bases spanning the gap. The CDR3 loop reads CASSVDSETNTDTQYF. The CDR3 nucleotides read TGTGCCAGCAGCGTAGACTCGGAAACTAACACAGATACGCAGTATTTT.

This clone is a singleton in its sample. The rearrangement uses TRBV10-1 and TRBJ2-2; TRBD2 is a possible D gene (5 bases). V was clipped by 3 bases and J by 5 bases, with 7 bases between them. The CDR3 runs to 13 residues. The germline gives CDR1 WNHNN, CDR2 SYGVQD (reference sequence). CDR3 amino acids: CASSDGGTGELFF. The CDR3 bases are TGCGCCAGCAGTGATGGCGGGACCGGGGAGCTGTTTTTT.

Turning to this clone: Other DNA sequences of this sample code for an identical CDR3. The genes are TRBV27 and TRBJ1-2; D is possibly TRBD1 (5 bases). The CDR3 extends over 14 amino acids. Trimming stripped 0 bases from V and 4 bases from J, with 9 bases between. Germline-derived CDR1 and CDR2 are MNHEY and SMNVEV (reference sequence). The CDR3 bases are TGTGCCAGCAGTTTATCATCCACAGGCTATGGCTACACCTTC. This codes for CASSLSSTGYGYTF.

The V call is TRBV2, the J call TRBJ2-3; D call uncertain. Germline values: CDR1 SNHLY, CDR2 FYNNEI. This CDR3 spans 12 amino acids. The ends were cut back, 6 bases at V and 3 bases at J, with 7 bases in the middle. CDR3: CASRVLTDTQYF. DNA of the CDR3: TGTGCCAGCAGGGTGTTGACAGATACGCAGTATTTT.

In regard to this clone: This specimen includes other DNA sequences encoding the same CDR3. V usage is TRBV9 and J usage is TRBJ2-7; 7 nucleotides line up with TRBD2. Trimming removed 0 bases from V and 2 bases from J; junction bases left unmatched: 2. The V gene's germline CDR1 is SGDLS and CDR2 YYNGEE. This CDR3 has 14 amino acids. The CDR3 bases are TGTGCCAGCAGCGTAGGCGGGGGAACCTACGAGCAGTACTTC. Protein sequence: CASSVGGGTYEQYF.

V usage is TRBV7-9 and J usage is TRBJ2-2; D tentatively fits TRBD1 or TRBD2 (6 bases each). CDR1 SEHNR and CDR2 FQNEAQ come from the germline V gene (reference sequence). The CDR3 runs to 17 residues. Trimming stripped 6 bases from V and 6 bases from J, with 23 bases between. Here the CDR3 DNA reads TGTGCCAGCAGAGCCCGCCTGGGGGGCGCGCTTTCCGGGGAGCTGTTTTTT. This gives the protein CASRARLGGALSGELFF.

As concerns this clone: Distinct nucleotide sequences in the sample also encode this CDR3. The chain recombines TRBV27 with TRBJ1-5; no firm D call. V shed 6 bases and J shed 5 bases, with 8 bases lying between them. Looked up from germline, CDR1 is MNHEY and CDR2 is SMNVEV (reference sequence). The CDR3 loop spans 12 amino acids. CDR3 amino acids: CASRGGDQPQHF. DNA for the CDR3: TGTGCCAGCAGGGGCGGCGATCAGCCCCAGCATTTT.

This chain connects TRBV29-1 to TRBJ2-7; 8 nucleotides line up with TRBD2. Germline trimming cut 5 bases from V and 5 bases from J; bases unmatched to any gene: 11. This CDR3 is 14 amino acids long. From germline, CDR1 is SQVTM and CDR2 ANQGSEA. The CDR3 here is CSVFGPGRGDEQYF. The CDR3 region has the DNA TGCAGCGTTTTTGGCCCGGGGCGGGGGGACGAGCAGTACTTC.